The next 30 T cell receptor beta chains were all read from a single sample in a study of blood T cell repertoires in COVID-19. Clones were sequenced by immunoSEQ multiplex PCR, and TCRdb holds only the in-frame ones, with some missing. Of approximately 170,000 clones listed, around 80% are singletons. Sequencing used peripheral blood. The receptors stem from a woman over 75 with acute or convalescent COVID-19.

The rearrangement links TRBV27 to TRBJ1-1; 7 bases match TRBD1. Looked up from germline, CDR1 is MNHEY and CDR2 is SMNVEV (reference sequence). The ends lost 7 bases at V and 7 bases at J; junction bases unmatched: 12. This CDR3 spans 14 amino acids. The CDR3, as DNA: TGTGCCAGCAACACCCGCGGGACAGTGGGTGAAGCTTTCTTT. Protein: CASNTRGTVGEAFF.

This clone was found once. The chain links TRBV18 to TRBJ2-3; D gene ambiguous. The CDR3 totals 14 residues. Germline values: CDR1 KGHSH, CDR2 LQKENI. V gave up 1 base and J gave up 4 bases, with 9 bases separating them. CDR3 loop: CASSPRELADTQYF. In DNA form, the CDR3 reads TGTGCCAGCTCACCACGAGAATTGGCAGATACGCAGTATTTT.

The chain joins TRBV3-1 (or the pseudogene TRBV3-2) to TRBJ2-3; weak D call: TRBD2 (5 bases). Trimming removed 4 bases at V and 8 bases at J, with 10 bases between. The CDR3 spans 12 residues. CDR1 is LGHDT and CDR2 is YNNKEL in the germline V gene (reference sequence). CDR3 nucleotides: TGTGCCAGCAGCCGGGAGTCGTCTACGCAGTATTTT. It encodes CASSRESSTQYF.

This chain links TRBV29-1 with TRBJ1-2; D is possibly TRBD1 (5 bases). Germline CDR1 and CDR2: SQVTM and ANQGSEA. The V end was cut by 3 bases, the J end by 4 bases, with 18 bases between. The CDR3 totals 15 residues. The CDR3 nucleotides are TGCAGCGTTGACAGGGCGGAGCAATTGATCTATGGCTACACCTTC. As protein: CSVDRAEQLIYGYTF. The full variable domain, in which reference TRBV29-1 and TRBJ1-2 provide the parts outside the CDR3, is SAVISQKPSRDICQRGTSLTIQCQVDSQVTMMFWYRQQPGQSLTLIATANQGSEATYESGFVIDKFPISRPNLTFSTLTVSNMSPEDSSIYLCSVDRAEQLIYGYTFGSGTRLTVV.

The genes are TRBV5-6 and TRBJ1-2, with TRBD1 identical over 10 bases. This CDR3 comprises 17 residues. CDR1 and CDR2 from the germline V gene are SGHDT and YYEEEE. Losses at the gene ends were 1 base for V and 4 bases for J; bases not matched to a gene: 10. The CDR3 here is CASSLRGTGEAGYGYTF. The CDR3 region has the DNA TGTGCCAGCAGCTTGAGGGGGACAGGGGAAGCGGGCTATGGCTACACCTTC.

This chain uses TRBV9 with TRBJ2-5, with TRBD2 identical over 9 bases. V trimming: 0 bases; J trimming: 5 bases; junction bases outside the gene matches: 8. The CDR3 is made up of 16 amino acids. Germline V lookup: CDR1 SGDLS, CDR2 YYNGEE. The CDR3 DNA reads TGTGCCAGCAGCGTAGCGAGCGGGGGGAGTTCCGAGACCCAGTACTTC. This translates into CASSVASGGSSETQYF.

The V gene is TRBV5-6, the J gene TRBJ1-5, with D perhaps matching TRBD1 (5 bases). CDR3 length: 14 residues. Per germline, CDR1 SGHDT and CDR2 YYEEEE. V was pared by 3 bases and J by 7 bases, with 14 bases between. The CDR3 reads CASSSRGGRQPQHF. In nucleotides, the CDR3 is TGTGCCAGCAGCTCCCGCGGGGGGAGGCAGCCCCAGCATTTT.

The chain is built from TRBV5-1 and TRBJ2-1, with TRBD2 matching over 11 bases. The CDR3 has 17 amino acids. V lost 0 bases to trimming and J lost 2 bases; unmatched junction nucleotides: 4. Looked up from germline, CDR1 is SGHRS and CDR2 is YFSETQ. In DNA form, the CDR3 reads TGCGCCAGCAGCTTGGTGGCTAGCGGGGGGACCTACAATGAGCAGTTCTTC. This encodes CASSLVASGGTYNEQFF.

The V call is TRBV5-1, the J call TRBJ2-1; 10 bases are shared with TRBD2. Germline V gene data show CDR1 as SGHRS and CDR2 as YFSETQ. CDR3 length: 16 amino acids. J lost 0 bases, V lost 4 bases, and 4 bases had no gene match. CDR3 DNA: TGCGCCAGCAGCCCTAGCGGGGGTGTCTCCTACAATGAGCAGTTCTTC. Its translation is CASSPSGGVSYNEQFF.

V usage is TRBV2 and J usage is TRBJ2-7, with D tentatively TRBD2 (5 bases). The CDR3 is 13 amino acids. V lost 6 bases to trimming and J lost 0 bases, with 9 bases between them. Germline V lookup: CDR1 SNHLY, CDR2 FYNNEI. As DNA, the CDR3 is TGTGCCAGCAGGCCGGGGATCTCCTACGAGCAGTACTTC. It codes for CASRPGISYEQYF.

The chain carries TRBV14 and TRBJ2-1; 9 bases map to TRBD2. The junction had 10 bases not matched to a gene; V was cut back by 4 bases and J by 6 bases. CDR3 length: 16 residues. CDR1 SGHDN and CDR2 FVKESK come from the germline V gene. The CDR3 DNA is TGTGCCAGCAGCCTCGGGACTAGCCGAACTCTCAATGAGCAGTTCTTC. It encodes CASSLGTSRTLNEQFF.

The CDR3 sequence: CASSLTGLGEPQHF. The CDR3 DNA reads TGCGCCAGCAGCCTGACAGGGCTCGGGGAGCCCCAGCATTTT. The chain couples TRBV5-1 to TRBJ1-5, with 7 bases identical to TRBD1. Germline CDR1 reads SGHRS; CDR2 reads YFSETQ. With 4 bases clipped from V and 8 bases from J, the junction kept 9 bases outside the gene matches. This CDR3 comprises 14 residues.

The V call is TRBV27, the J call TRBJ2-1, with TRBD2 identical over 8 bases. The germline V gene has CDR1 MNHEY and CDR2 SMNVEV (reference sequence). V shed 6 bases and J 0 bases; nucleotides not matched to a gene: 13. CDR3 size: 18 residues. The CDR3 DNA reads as TGTGCCAGCAGCCATTTTGGGACTAGATCGAGCTCCTACAATGAGCAGTTCTTC. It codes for CASSHFGTRSSSYNEQFF.

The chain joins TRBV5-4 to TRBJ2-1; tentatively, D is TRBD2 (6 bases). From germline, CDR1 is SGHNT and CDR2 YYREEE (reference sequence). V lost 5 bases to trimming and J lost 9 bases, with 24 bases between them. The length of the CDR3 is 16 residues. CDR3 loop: CASSSRTIFGGSEQFF. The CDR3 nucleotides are TGTGCCAGCAGTTCCCGGACTATTTTCGGGGGATCTGAGCAGTTCTTC.

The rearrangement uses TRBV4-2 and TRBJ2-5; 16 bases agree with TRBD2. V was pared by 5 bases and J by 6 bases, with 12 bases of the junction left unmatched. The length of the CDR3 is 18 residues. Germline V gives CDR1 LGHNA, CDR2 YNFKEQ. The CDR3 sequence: CASSFHLGTSGGAQTQYF. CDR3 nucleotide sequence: TGTGCCAGCAGCTTTCACTTAGGGACTAGCGGGGGGGCGCAGACCCAGTACTTC.

The CDR3 bases are TGTGCCAGCAGCCAAGAATGGGGAGGTGCCCGGGATCAGACCCAGTACTTC. Its translation: CASSQEWGGARDQTQYF. The chain uses TRBV4-2 and TRBJ2-5, with TRBD2 as a possible D gene (6 bases). This CDR3 comprises 17 residues. Trimming stripped 0 bases from V and 6 bases from J, with 20 bases between. Germline assignment: CDR1 LGHNA and CDR2 YNFKEQ.

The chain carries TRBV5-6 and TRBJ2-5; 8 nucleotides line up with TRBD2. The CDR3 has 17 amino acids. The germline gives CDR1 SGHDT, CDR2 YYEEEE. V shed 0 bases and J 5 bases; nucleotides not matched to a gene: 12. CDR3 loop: CASSLEPFGRAGETQYF. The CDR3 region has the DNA TGTGCCAGCAGCTTGGAGCCCTTCGGGAGGGCCGGTGAGACCCAGTACTTC.

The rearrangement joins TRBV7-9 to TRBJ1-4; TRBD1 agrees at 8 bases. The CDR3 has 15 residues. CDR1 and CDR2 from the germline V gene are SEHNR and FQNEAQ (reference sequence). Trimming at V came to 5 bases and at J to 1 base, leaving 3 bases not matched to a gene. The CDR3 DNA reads TGTGCCAGCAGCGGACAGGGAGTAACTAATGAAAAACTGTTTTTT. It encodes CASSGQGVTNEKLFF.

This CDR3 reads CASSLNRQPQHF. CDR3 coding DNA: TGTGCCAGCAGTTTAAATCGGCAGCCCCAGCATTTT. The genes are TRBV12-3 or TRBV12-4 and TRBJ1-5; D gene uncertain. This CDR3 comprises 12 residues. Between the trimmed V and J ends, which lost 2 bases and 7 bases, there was a span of 6 bases.

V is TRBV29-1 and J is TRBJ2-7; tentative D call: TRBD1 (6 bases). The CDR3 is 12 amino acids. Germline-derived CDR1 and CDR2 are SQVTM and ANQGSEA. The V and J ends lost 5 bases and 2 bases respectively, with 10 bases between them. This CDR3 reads CSVTGLTYEQYF. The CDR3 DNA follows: TGCAGCGTTACAGGGCTTACCTACGAGCAGTACTTC.

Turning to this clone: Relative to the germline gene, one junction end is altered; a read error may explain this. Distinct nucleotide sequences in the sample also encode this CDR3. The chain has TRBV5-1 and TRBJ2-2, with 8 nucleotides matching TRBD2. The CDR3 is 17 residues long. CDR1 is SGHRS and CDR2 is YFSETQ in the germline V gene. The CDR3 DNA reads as TGCGCCAGCAGTTTGGCCTTGAGAGCGGGGGTAACCGGGGAGCTGTTTTTT. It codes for CASSLALRAGVTGELFF.

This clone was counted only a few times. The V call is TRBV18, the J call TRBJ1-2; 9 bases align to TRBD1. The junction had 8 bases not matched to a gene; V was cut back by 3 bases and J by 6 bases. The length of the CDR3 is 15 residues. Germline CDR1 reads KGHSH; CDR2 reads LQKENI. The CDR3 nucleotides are TGTGCCAGCTCACCCGGACAGGGGAAGGTACATGGCTACACCTTC. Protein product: CASSPGQGKVHGYTF.

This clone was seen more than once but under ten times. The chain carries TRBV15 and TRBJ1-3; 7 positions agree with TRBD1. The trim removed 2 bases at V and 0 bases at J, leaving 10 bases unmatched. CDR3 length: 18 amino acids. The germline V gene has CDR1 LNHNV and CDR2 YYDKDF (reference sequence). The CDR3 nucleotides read TGTGCCACCAGCAGACTTCTGATGGGACAGTACTCTGGAAACACCATATATTTT. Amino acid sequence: CATSRLLMGQYSGNTIYF. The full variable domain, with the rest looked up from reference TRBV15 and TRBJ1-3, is DAMVIQNPRYQVTQFGKPVTLSCSQTLNHNVMYWYQQKSSQAPKLLFHYYDKDFNNEADTPDNFQSRRPNTSFCFLDIRSPGLGDTAMYLCATSRLLMGQYSGNTIYFGEGSWLTVV.

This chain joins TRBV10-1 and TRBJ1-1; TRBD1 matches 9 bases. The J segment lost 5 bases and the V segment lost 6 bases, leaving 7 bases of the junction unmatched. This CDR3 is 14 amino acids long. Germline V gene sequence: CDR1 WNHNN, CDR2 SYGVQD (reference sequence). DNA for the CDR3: TGCGCCAGCAGCCAGGACAGGGGATGGACTGAAGCTTTCTTT. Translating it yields CASSQDRGWTEAFF.

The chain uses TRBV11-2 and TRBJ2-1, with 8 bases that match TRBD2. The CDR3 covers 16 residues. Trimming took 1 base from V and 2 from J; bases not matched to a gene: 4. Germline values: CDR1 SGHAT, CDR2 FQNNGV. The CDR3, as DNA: TGTGCCAGCAGCTTAGTTGCGGGGGGCCCCTACAATGAGCAGTTCTTC. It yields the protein CASSLVAGGPYNEQFF.

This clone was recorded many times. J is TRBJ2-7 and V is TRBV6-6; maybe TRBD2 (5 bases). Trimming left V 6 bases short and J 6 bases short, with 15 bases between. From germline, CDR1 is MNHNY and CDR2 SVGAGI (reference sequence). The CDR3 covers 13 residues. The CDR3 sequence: CASSPSSYGEQYF. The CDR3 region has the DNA TGTGCCAGCAGCCCTAGCAGCTACGGCGAGCAGTACTTC.

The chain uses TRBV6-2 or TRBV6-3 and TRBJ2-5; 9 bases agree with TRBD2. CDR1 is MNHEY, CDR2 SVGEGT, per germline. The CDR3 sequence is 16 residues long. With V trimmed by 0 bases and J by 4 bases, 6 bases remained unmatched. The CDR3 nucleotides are TGTGCCAGCAGTTACTCTAGCGGGAGCAAGCGAGAGACCCAGTACTTC. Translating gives CASSYSSGSKRETQYF.

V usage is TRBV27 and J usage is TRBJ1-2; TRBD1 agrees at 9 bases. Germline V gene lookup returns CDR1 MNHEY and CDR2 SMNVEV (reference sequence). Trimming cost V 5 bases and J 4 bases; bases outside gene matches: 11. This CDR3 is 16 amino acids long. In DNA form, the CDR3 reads TGTGCCAGCAGTCGATCAATGACAGGGGGTTCCTATGGCTACACCTTC. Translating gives CASSRSMTGGSYGYTF.

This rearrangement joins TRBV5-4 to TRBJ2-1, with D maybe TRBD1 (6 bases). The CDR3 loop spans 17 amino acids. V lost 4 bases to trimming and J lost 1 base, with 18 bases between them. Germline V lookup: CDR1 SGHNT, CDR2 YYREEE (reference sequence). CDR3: CASSPTSGTSSYNEQFF. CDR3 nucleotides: TGTGCCAGCAGCCCGACCTCCGGGACATCTTCCTACAATGAGCAGTTCTTC.

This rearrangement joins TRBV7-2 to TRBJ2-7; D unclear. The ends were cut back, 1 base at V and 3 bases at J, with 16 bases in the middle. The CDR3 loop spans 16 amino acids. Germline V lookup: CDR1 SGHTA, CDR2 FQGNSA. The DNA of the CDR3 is TGTGCCAGCAGCTTAGGAGCCCCTTCTAGTTTCTACGAGCAGTACTTC. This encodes CASSLGAPSSFYEQYF.